What follows are 29 T cell receptor beta chains derived from one specimen sequenced in a study of blood T cells in healthy people across ages. A J-beta primer mix and a sample-barcoded 5' primer were used in a second PCR of about 7 to 12 cycles. TCRdb reprocessed the 5' RACE reads with MiXCR, giving one entry per CDR3 protein. The sample contains 850,000 to 950,000 distinct CDR3 sequences, about 30% of which appear only once. The sequencing input was blood. The receptors were sampled from a woman aged 80 or over in good health.

The chain carries TRBV7-9 and TRBJ1-4, with no clear D. Germline CDR1 reads SEHNR; CDR2 reads FQNEAQ (reference sequence). The CDR3 covers 15 residues. Trimming cost V 5 bases and J 6 bases, with 16 bases left between them. The CDR3 here is CASSPGKMRDEKLFF. DNA of the CDR3: TGTGCCAGCAGCCCCGGCAAGATGCGAGATGAAAAACTGTTTTTT.

The chain couples TRBV7-8 to TRBJ1-1; possible D gene TRBD1, 5 bases. This CDR3 is 19 amino acids long. Trimming stripped 1 base from V and 0 bases from J, with 21 bases between. The germline V gene has CDR1 SGHVS and CDR2 FQNEAQ. As DNA, the CDR3 is TGTGCCAGCAGCTTAGAAAGGTCAGGGTGGGATATCATGAACACTGAAGCTTTCTTT. Translating gives CASSLERSGWDIMNTEAFF.

V and J are TRBV6-5 and TRBJ1-4; 8 positions agree with TRBD1. Germline CDR1 reads MNHEY; CDR2 reads SVGAGI. This CDR3 is built from 15 residues. The V gene end was trimmed by 0 bases and the J gene end by 7 bases; junction bases not matched to a gene: 4. For the CDR3, the DNA is TGTGCCAGCAGTTACTCTCAGGGGGCAACTGAAAAACTGTTTTTT. Translating it yields CASSYSQGATEKLFF.

Remarks on this clonotype: This could be a read error, since a much larger clone is one nucleotide away. The V gene is TRBV7-9, the J gene TRBJ2-7; a possible D gene is TRBD1 (6 bases). V was trimmed by 6 bases and J by 7 bases, leaving 13 bases between them. The CDR3 runs to 12 residues. Per the germline V gene, CDR1 is SEHNR and CDR2 is FQNEAQ (reference sequence). The CDR3 sequence: CASRFTGFEQYF. CDR3 DNA: TGTGCCAGCAGATTTACAGGGTTTGAGCAGTACTTC.

The sample holds many counts of this clonotype. The rearrangement uses TRBV14 and TRBJ2-7; the match to TRBD1 covers 8 bases. Trimming removed 4 bases from V and 9 bases from J; junction bases left unmatched: 17. The germline CDR1 and CDR2 sequences are SGHDN and FVKESK. The CDR3 contains 16 residues. DNA for the CDR3: TGTGCCAGCAGCCGAGCCGGGACAGGACTCGCTACGAGGCAGTACTTC. Translation: CASSRAGTGLATRQYF.

This clonotype was seen only a few times. A read error may account for a junction end that differs from germline. V and J are TRBV6-6 and TRBJ2-4; D is perhaps TRBD2 (5 bases). With the DNA end fitting TRBJ2-7 better, the J assignment may be wrong. The germline V gene encodes CDR1 MNHNY and CDR2 SVGAGI (reference sequence). This CDR3 region has 13 residues. This CDR3 reads CTSSYSGSYEQYF. CDR3 bases: TGTACCAGCAGTTACTCGGGGAGCTACGAGCAGTACTTC.

This clonotype was found a few times. The genes are TRBV20-1 and TRBJ2-4; D is possibly TRBD2 (5 bases). The V and J ends lost 3 bases and 0 bases respectively, with 15 bases between them. The CDR3 totals 16 residues. The germline gives CDR1 DFQATT, CDR2 SNEGSKA (reference sequence). The CDR3 protein is CSASRREKLAKNIQYF. CDR3 DNA sequence: TGCAGTGCTAGTAGAAGGGAGAAACTAGCCAAAAACATTCAGTACTTC.

This clonotype has only a few counts. Since a much larger clone is just one base distant, this may be a read error. V is TRBV20-1 and J is TRBJ2-5; 8 bases are shared with TRBD1. The CDR3 loop spans 15 amino acids. The V and J ends lost 0 bases and 4 bases, in that order; junction bases with no gene match: 7. Germline V gives CDR1 DFQATT, CDR2 SNEGSKA (reference sequence). The CDR3, as DNA: TGCAGTGCTAGAGATATGACAGGGGTTGGAGAGACCCAGTACTTC. Protein: CSARDMTGVGETQYF.

V gene TRBV29-1 combines with J gene TRBJ2-3, with a tentative D call TRBD1 (6 bases). CDR3 length: 12 residues. V was cut by 7 bases and J by 8 bases, with 16 bases left in between. The germline CDR1 and CDR2 sequences are SQVTM and ANQGSEA. In DNA, the CDR3 is TGCAGCGAGTCGGTGGGACAAAGTACGCAGTATTTT. Translation gives CSESVGQSTQYF.

The chain combines TRBV7-6 with TRBJ1-1, with TRBD1 identical over 8 bases. Trimming removed 5 bases from V and 0 bases from J; junction bases left unmatched: 11. The CDR3 has 17 residues. CDR1 is SGHVS, CDR2 FNYEAQ, per germline. This CDR3 reads CASSLITGQVMNTEAFF. The CDR3 bases are TGTGCCAGCAGCCTCATTACGGGACAGGTGATGAACACTGAAGCTTTCTTT.

This clonotype was counted between two and nine times. The chain recombines TRBV7-8 with TRBJ1-4; no definite D call. The CDR3 runs 14 residues. Trimming cost V 2 bases and J 8 bases, with 12 bases left between them. The germline V gene has CDR1 SGHVS and CDR2 FQNEAQ. The CDR3 reads CASSLRGRPEKLFF. The CDR3 DNA follows: TGTGCCAGCAGCTTAAGAGGCCGCCCGGAAAAACTGTTTTTT.

The V and J genes are TRBV11-3 and TRBJ2-1; weak D call: TRBD2 (7 bases). The CDR3 covers 15 residues. Between the trimmed V and J ends, which lost 5 bases and 0 bases, there was a span of 11 bases. From germline, CDR1 is SGHNT and CDR2 YENEEA. The CDR3 region is CASSGGAISYNEQFF. CDR3 DNA sequence: TGTGCCAGCAGCGGGGGGGCCATCTCCTACAATGAGCAGTTCTTC.

This clonotype has a count of ten or more. This chain connects TRBV6-2 or TRBV6-3 to TRBJ2-1; TRBD2 matches 12 bases. The J segment lost 0 bases and the V segment lost 4 bases, leaving 7 bases of the junction unmatched. Germline V lookup: CDR1 MNHEY, CDR2 SVGEGT. The CDR3 length is 18 residues. The CDR3, as DNA: TGTGCCAGCAGTTCCCTACTAGCGGGGGGATTCTCCTACAATGAGCAGTTCTTC. It is translated as CASSSLLAGGFSYNEQFF.

Comment on this clonotype: A much larger clone differs by one base, so this may be a read error. This chain connects TRBV28 to TRBJ1-2; D is ambiguous. Trimming took 4 bases from V and 2 from J, leaving 14 bases between them. This CDR3 is built from 15 residues. In germline, CDR1 is MDHEN, CDR2 SYDVKM. The CDR3: CASSSHPRVNYGYTF. CDR3 DNA: TGTGCCAGCAGTTCCCACCCCAGAGTAAACTATGGCTACACCTTC.

The chain combines TRBV6-2 or TRBV6-3 with TRBJ2-7; 8 positions match TRBD1. Germline loops: CDR1 MNHEY, CDR2 SVGEGT. The CDR3 is 15 residues long. The J segment lost 0 bases and the V segment lost 6 bases, leaving 7 bases of the junction unmatched. This chain's CDR3 is CASRDGTGGSYEQYF. For the CDR3, the DNA is TGTGCCAGCAGAGACGGGACAGGAGGCTCCTACGAGCAGTACTTC.

This sequence joins TRBV6-2 or TRBV6-3 and TRBJ2-5, with 10 bases lining up with TRBD2. The CDR3 runs to 14 residues. Unmatched junction bases numbered 5, after V lost 4 bases and J lost 6 bases. In germline, CDR1 is MNHEY, CDR2 SVGEGT. CDR3 amino acids: CASSSAGGPKTQYF. CDR3 coding DNA: TGTGCCAGCAGTTCAGCGGGGGGGCCGAAGACCCAGTACTTC.

This clonotype was recorded a few times. The rearrangement uses TRBV27 and TRBJ1-5; D perhaps matches TRBD1 (6 bases). The V and J ends lost 3 bases and 5 bases respectively, with 8 bases between them. The germline V gene has CDR1 MNHEY and CDR2 SMNVEV (reference sequence). The CDR3 length is 13 residues. CDR3 bases: TGTGCCAGCAGTTTTAACAGGGATCAGCCCCAGCATTTT. Protein product: CASSFNRDQPQHF.

In this sample, this clonotype turned up many times. This sequence joins TRBV20-1 and TRBJ1-2, with D tentatively TRBD1 (6 bases). The V and J ends lost 3 bases and 4 bases respectively, with 9 bases between them. The germline gives CDR1 DFQATT, CDR2 SNEGSKA (reference sequence). This CDR3 contains 12 residues. The CDR3 region is CSASRDTYGYTF. CDR3 nucleotides: TGCAGTGCTAGTCGGGACACCTATGGCTACACCTTC.

This clonotype was found many times. The chain is built from TRBV6-2 or TRBV6-3 and TRBJ2-7, with TRBD2 identical over 12 bases. V gave up 7 bases and J gave up 6 bases; unmatched junction bases: 10. This CDR3 has 15 amino acids. Germline assignment: CDR1 MNHEY and CDR2 SVGEGT. CDR3 sequence reads: CASTPTSGGRGEQYF. CDR3 DNA: TGTGCCAGCACCCCGACTAGCGGGGGTCGGGGCGAGCAGTACTTC.

Many counts were recorded for this clonotype. The rearrangement links TRBV7-8 to TRBJ2-1, with 9 bases lining up with TRBD2. The CDR3 totals 16 residues. The J segment lost 2 bases and the V segment lost 5 bases, leaving 7 bases of the junction unmatched. The germline CDR1 and CDR2 sequences are SGHVS and FQNEAQ. In nucleotides, the CDR3 is TGTGCCAGCAGCATCCACTCTAGCGGGACCTACAATGAGCAGTTCTTC. Amino acid sequence: CASSIHSSGTYNEQFF.

This clonotype was counted many times. The chain links TRBV7-2 to TRBJ1-2, with D unclear. This CDR3 has 17 residues. Germline V gives CDR1 SGHTA, CDR2 FQGNSA. Trimming removed 1 base from V and 3 bases from J, with 18 bases in between. The CDR3 nucleotides are TGTGCCAGCAGCTTAGGGCCCCTACTAAAGGGTGACTATGGCTACACCTTC. As protein: CASSLGPLLKGDYGYTF. Complete variable domain (other parts from reference TRBV7-2 and TRBJ1-2): GAGVSQSPSNKVTEKGKDVELRCDPISGHTALYWYRQSLGQGLEFLIYFQGNSAPDKSGLPSDRFSAERTGGSVSTLTIQRTQQEDSAVYLCASSLGPLLKGDYGYTFGSGTRLTVV.

In regard to this clonotype: This sequence may be a read error, since a much larger clone differs from it by one base. This chain joins TRBV30 and TRBJ2-3, with 8 nucleotides matching TRBD2. Trimming at V came to 4 bases and at J to 6 bases, leaving 9 bases not matched to a gene. This CDR3 has 14 amino acids. CDR1 and CDR2 from the germline V gene are GTSNPN and SVGIG (reference sequence). In DNA form, the CDR3 reads TGTGCCTGGATACCAGCGGGGGTTTGGGATACGCAGTATTTT. Translating gives CAWIPAGVWDTQYF.

Ten or more counts support this clonotype. The chain has TRBV7-2 and TRBJ2-5; 9 bases map to TRBD1. Germline CDR1 SGHTA, CDR2 FQGNSA. The CDR3 spans 15 residues. J lost 7 bases, V lost 7 bases, and 13 bases had no gene match. Here the CDR3 reads CASTQGAGMVGTQYF. CDR3 sequence (DNA): TGTGCCAGCACACAGGGGGCCGGGATGGTGGGGACCCAGTACTTC. The whole variable domain, filled in from reference TRBV7-2 and TRBJ2-5, reads GAGVSQSPSNKVTEKGKDVELRCDPISGHTALYWYRQSLGQGLEFLIYFQGNSAPDKSGLPSDRFSAERTGGSVSTLTIQRTQQEDSAVYLCASTQGAGMVGTQYFGPGTRLLVL.

This clonotype was seen only once. The chain combines TRBV4-1 with TRBJ1-4; TRBD1 matches 7 bases. Germline V lookup: CDR1 MGHRA, CDR2 YSYEKL. CDR3 size: 15 residues. V lost 4 bases and J lost 5; bases outside the gene matches: 7. CDR3 in amino acids: CASSPGTVENEKLFF. The CDR3 nucleotides read TGCGCCAGCAGCCCCGGGACAGTGGAGAATGAAAAACTGTTTTTT.

On this clonotype: Lacking the conserved final phenylalanine or tryptophan, this CDR3 likely reflects a read error. The chain carries TRBV7-9 and TRBJ2-5, with TRBD1 matching over 12 bases. The CDR3 runs to 15 residues. V lost 5 bases to trimming and J lost 11 bases; unmatched junction nucleotides: 12. Germline loops: CDR1 SEHNR, CDR2 FQNEAQ (reference sequence). Here the CDR3 DNA reads TGTGCCAGCAGCAATACCGGGACAGGGGGCGATGAGCAGTACTGC. This sequence encodes CASSNTGTGGDEQYC.

On this clonotype: One end of the junction varies from germline; a read error may be responsible. The V and J genes are TRBV4-3 and TRBJ1-3; D is uncertain. Per germline, CDR1 LGHNA and CDR2 YSLEER. This CDR3 is 15 amino acids long. CDR3 protein: CASSQGGYSGNTVYF. CDR3 coding DNA: TGCGCCAGCAGCCAAGGGGGATACTCTGGAAACACCGTATATTTT.

This clonotype showed up just a few times. The chain uses TRBV20-1 and TRBJ1-2; D unclear. Trimming cost V 0 bases and J 0 bases, with 5 bases left between them. Germline CDR1 and CDR2: DFQATT and SNEGSKA (reference sequence). There are 13 residues in the CDR3. CDR3 sequence reads: CSARDDTNYGYTF. The CDR3 bases are TGCAGTGCTAGAGATGACACTAACTATGGCTACACCTTC.

The V call is TRBV10-2, the J call TRBJ2-1; D may be TRBD2 (7 bases). Trimming took 0 bases from V and 6 from J, leaving 21 bases between them. CDR1 and CDR2 from the germline V gene are WSHSY and SAAADI. The CDR3 covers 18 residues. The CDR3 DNA reads as TGCGCCAGCAGTGAGTCTCGTTTTGGCGGGGGCAGGGGCAATGAGCAGTTCTTC. This translates into CASSESRFGGGRGNEQFF.

The rearrangement joins TRBV5-1 to TRBJ2-5; TRBD2 matches 9 bases. CDR1 is SGHRS, CDR2 YFSETQ, per germline. This CDR3 contains 15 residues. V gave up 4 bases and J gave up 6 bases; unmatched junction bases: 10. The CDR3 spells CASSLEGLADKTQYF. CDR3 coding DNA: TGCGCCAGCAGCCTAGAGGGACTAGCCGACAAGACCCAGTACTTC.